Listed below are T cell receptor beta chains from one sample, sequenced in a study of cytomegalovirus exposure and HLA in healthy donors. The assay was immunoSEQ multiplex PCR, and TCRdb's table has in-frame clones only and misses some. The table shows 150,000 to 200,000 clones, with 65% to 90% occurring only once. The sample was PBMCs. The source is a woman between 18 and 29 years old in good health and CMV-seronegative. CDR3s leave out the opening cysteine and the closing phenylalanine or tryptophan.

v_gene: TRBV6-6
len: 14
CDR3aa: ASRDSRLGGNQPQH

v_gene: TRBV19
len: 13
CDR3aa: ASSTRTGGPQPQH

v_gene: TRBV7-7
len: 17
CDR3aa: ASRHTGVTTLRNNSPLH

v_gene: TRBV28
len: 12
CDR3aa: ASSPALGDQPQH

v_gene: TRBV9
len: 13
CDR3aa: ASSPRQGMNTEAF

v_gene: TRBV27
len: 12
CDR3aa: ASNRQGVNTEAF

v_gene: TRBV27
len: 13
CDR3aa: ASRADRRFNEKLF

v_gene: TRBV7-3
len: 15
CDR3aa: ASREGQGPKVSEKLF

v_gene: TRBV4-1
len: 14
CDR3aa: ASSQALVTGTSGQF

v_gene: TRBV19
len: 12
CDR3aa: ASSLGGFPNTIY

v_gene: TRBV10-3
len: 14
CDR3aa: AISEPSGLVINEQF

v_gene: TRBV28
len: 10
CDR3aa: ASSLFREKLF

v_gene: TRBV28
len: 12
CDR3aa: ASSGTSGTYEQY

v_gene: TRBV4-2
len: 12
CDR3aa: ASSPDRVSYEQY

v_gene: TRBV4-1
len: 14
CDR3aa: ASSLRRGGRADTQY

v_gene: TRBV12-2
len: 14
CDR3aa: ASRLAGGEGNTEAF

v_gene: TRBV5-5
len: 13
CDR3aa: ASSPGSGGQETQY

v_gene: TRBV27
len: 12
CDR3aa: ASKGGQGAREQY

v_gene: TRBV6-4
len: 14
CDR3aa: ASSDSDRRSYNEQF

v_gene: TRBV27
len: 14
CDR3aa: ASSSYGGGSGNTIY

v_gene: TRBV30
len: 12
CDR3aa: AWSRDSRQETQY

v_gene: TRBV28
len: 14
CDR3aa: ASSAGGGNSNEKLF

v_gene: TRBV7-6
len: 13
CDR3aa: ASSTSGGANGELF

v_gene: TRBV9
len: 14
CDR3aa: ASSPPGGQGRRTIY

v_gene: TRBV5-4
len: 13
CDR3aa: ASSFQRGGYNEQF

v_gene: TRBV4-1
len: 14
CDR3aa: ASSLAGGPGTDTQY

v_gene: TRBV5-1
len: 11
CDR3aa: ASKREGSYEQY

v_gene: TRBV13
len: 12
CDR3aa: ASSLGQGATEAF

v_gene: TRBV5-6
len: 15
CDR3aa: ASSFSFGGSNTGELF

v_gene: TRBV2
len: 14
CDR3aa: ASSEAFFTGLGGYT

v_gene: TRBV7-2
len: 13
CDR3aa: ASSAGQGASETQY

v_gene: TRBV21-1
len: 11
CDR3aa: ASSKIAGPKQF

v_gene: TRBV27
len: 12
CDR3aa: ASSLVGGGETQY

v_gene: TRBV6-4
len: 16
CDR3aa: ASSRFGGTPITYNEQF

v_gene: TRBV28
len: 12
CDR3aa: ASKNDRTQETQY

v_gene: TRBV2
len: 12
CDR3aa: ASSRRTLNTEAF

v_gene: TRBV5-8
len: 15
CDR3aa: ASSRIVADLDRDGYT

v_gene: TRBV4-2
len: 14
CDR3aa: ASSQASGGAYNEQF

v_gene: TRBV10-3
len: 12
CDR3aa: AISGGLSPHEQY

v_gene: TRBV7-9
len: 10
CDR3aa: ASSLTGGTQY

v_gene: TRBV6-5
len: 13
CDR3aa: ASSWGQAVLNEQF

v_gene: TRBV5-1
len: 10
CDR3aa: ASSLAGGEQY

v_gene: TRBV21-1
len: 13
CDR3aa: ASSKSSGSSNEQY

v_gene: TRBV28
len: 13
CDR3aa: ASSDRGRVKNIQY

v_gene: TRBV27
len: 13
CDR3aa: ASSGGTSGSPEQY

v_gene: TRBV2
len: 11
CDR3aa: ASSAGGSGEQY

v_gene: TRBV5-1
len: 13
CDR3aa: ASGLSFQGNTEAF

v_gene: TRBV7-8
len: 16
CDR3aa: ASSLSWGRGKANYEQY

v_gene: TRBV6-6
len: 13
CDR3aa: ASSPHGTGDSPLH

v_gene: TRBV29-1
len: 12
CDR3aa: SAEGLGVANTQY

v_gene: TRBV28
len: 14
CDR3aa: ASSLTGLAPDNEQF

v_gene: TRBV29-1
len: 10
CDR3aa: SVVYGEGRAF

v_gene: TRBV28
len: 13
CDR3aa: ASNPPGRSKVEQY

v_gene: TRBV30
len: 12
CDR3aa: AWTGQGFPSPLH